What follows is one T cell receptor beta chain and its context. The data are from a study of T cell responses to AZD1222 COVID-19 vaccine. TCRdb's table, derived via immunoSEQ multiplex PCR, lists solely in-frame clones and lacks some. The data contain 150,000 or so clones, 90% to 95% of them singletons. The germline CDR1 and CDR2 sequences are MRHNA and SNTAGT. Germline trimming cut 2 bases from V and 14 bases from J; bases unmatched to any gene: 13. The CDR3 has 14 amino acids. This clonotype was sampled from an adult in good health. The J gene is TRBJ1-1, the V gene TRBV6-4; 8 bases line up with TRBD1. The input for sequencing was peripheral blood, taken on day 0 of AZD1222 vaccination. This CDR3 is CASSDAPGTGIVFF. DNA for the CDR3: TGTGCCAGCAGTGACGCACCCGGGACAGGCATCGTGTTCTTT.